This T cell receptor beta chain is drawn from a study of CD4 T cells in relation to SARS-CoV-2 and coronaviruses. Unexposed donor CD4+ T cells date from about 2010-2018, before the COVID-19 pandemic. CD4+ T cells were isolated from the cells after less than 13 days of culture. PBMCs were plated at fewer than 2.5 million per well in IL-2-containing medium. V lost 3 bases, J lost 2 bases, and 2 bases stayed unmatched. The CDR3 contains 15 residues. Germline CDR1 reads LNHDA; CDR2 reads SQIVND (reference sequence). Generated by immunoSEQ multiplex PCR, the TCRdb table keeps only in-frame clones and is missing some. There are about 21,000 clones in the sample; over 65% occur only once, and 15% to 20% lies in the top ten. As concerns this clone: What it binds is unknown.

General study findings and limits: Pre-pandemic and post-infection samples never came from the same donor.

The source is a human donor in good health. This sequence joins TRBV19 and TRBJ1-4; 8 bases map to TRBD1. The sample comprised CD4+ T cells from PBMCs, cultured in vitro. The CDR3 DNA is TGTGCCAGTAGTATCCGGACAGGGACTAATGAAAAACTGTTTTTT. This translates into CASSIRTGTNEKLFF. The complete variable domain, with remaining parts taken from reference TRBV19 and TRBJ1-4, reads DGGITQSPKYLFRKEGQNVTLSCEQNLNHDAMYWYRQDPGQGLRLIYYSQIVNDFQKGDIAEGYSVSREKKESFPLTVTSAQKNPTAFYLCASSIRTGTNEKLFFGSGTQLSVL.